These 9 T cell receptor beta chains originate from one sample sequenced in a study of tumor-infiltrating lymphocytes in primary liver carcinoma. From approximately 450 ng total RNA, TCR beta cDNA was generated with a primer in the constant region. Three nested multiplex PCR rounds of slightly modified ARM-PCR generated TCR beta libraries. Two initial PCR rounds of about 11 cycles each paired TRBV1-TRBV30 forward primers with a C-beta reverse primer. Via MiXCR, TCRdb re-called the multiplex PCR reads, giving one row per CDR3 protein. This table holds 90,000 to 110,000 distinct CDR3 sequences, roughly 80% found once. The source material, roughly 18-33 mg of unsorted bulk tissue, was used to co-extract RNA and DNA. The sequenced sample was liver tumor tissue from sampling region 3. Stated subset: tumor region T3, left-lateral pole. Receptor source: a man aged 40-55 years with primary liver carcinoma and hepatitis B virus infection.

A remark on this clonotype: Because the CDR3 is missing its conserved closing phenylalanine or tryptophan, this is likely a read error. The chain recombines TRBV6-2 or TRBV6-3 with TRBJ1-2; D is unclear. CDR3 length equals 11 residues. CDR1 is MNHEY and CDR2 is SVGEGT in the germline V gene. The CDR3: CATALGYGYTL. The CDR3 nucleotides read TGTGCCACCGCCCTGGGCTATGGTTACACCCTC.

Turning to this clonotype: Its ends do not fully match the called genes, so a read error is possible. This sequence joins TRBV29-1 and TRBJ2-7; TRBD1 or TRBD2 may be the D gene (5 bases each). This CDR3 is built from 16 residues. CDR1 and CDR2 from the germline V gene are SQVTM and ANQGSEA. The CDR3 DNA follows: TGTAGCGCCATGACATCTGGGACCGGCACTCATTACGAGCAGTACTTC. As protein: CSAMTSGTGTHYEQYF.

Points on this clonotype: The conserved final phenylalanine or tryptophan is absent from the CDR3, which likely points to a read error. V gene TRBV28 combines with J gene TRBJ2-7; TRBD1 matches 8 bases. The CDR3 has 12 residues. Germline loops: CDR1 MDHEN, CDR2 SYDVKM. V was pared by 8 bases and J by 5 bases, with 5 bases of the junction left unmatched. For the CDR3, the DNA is TGTGCCAGCGTGGGACAGGACCACGAGCAGTACCTC. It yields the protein CASVGQDHEQYL.

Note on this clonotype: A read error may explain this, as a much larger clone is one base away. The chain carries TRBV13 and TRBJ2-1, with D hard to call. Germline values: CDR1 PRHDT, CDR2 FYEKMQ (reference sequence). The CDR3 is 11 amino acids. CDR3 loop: CVSSTYNEQFF. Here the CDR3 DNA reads TGTGTCAGCAGCACGTACAATGAGCAGTTCTTC.

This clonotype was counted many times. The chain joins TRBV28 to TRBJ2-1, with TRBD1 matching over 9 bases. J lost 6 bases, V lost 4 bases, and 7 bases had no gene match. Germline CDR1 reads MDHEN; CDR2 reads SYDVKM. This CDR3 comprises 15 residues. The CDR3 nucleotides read TGTGCCAGCAGTTCGTCGGGACAGGGCAGCAATGAGCAGTTCTTC. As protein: CASSSSGQGSNEQFF.

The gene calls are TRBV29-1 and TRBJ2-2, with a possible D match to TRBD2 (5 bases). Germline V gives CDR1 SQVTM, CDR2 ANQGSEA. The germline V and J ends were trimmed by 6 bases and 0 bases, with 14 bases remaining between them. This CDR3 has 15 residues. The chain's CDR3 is CSVGNSATNTGELFF. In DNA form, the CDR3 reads TGCAGCGTCGGGAATAGCGCGACGAACACCGGGGAGCTGTTTTTT.

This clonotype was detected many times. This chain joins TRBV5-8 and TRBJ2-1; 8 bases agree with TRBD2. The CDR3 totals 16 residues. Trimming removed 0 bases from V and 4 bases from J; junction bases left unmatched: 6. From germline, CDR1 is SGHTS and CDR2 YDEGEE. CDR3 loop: CASSLGLAGMYNEQFF. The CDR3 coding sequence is TGTGCCAGCAGCTTGGGGCTAGCGGGTATGTACAATGAGCAGTTCTTC.

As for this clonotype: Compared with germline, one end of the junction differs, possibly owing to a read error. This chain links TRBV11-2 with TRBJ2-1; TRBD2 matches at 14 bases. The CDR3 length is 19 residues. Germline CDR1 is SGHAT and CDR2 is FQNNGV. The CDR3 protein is CACSFQWVAGTSGSHEQFF. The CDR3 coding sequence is TGTGCCTGCAGTTTCCAATGGGTGGCTGGGACTAGCGGGAGTCATGAGCAGTTCTTC.

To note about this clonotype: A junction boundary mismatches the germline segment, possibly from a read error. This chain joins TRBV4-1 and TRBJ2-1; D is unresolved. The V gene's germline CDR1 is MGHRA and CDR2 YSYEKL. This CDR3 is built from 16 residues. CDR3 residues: CASSQDPTCPYNDQFF. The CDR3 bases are TGCGCTAGCAGCCAAGATCCCACATGCCCGTACAATGACCAGTTCTTC.